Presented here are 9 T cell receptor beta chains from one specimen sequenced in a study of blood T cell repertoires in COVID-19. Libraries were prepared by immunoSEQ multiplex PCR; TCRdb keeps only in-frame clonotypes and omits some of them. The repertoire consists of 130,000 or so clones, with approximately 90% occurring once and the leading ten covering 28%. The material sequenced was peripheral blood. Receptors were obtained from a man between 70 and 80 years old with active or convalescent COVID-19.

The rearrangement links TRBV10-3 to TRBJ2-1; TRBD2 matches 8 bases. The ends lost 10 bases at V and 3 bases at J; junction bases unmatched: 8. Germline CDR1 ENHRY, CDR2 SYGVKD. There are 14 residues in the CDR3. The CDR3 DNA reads TGTGCCACTAAAGCGGGAGAGCACTACAATGAGCAGTTCTTC. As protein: CATKAGEHYNEQFF.

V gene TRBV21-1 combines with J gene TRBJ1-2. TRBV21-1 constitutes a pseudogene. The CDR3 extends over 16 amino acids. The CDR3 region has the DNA TGTGCCAGCAAAAAGGAGGGGACGCTTATCGACTATGGCTACACCTTC. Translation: CASKKEGTLIDYGYTF.

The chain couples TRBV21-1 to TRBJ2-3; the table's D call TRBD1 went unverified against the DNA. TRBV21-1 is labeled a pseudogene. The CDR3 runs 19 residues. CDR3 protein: CASSKSRAEAGWSTDTQYF. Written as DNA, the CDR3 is TGTGCCAGCAGCAAAAGCCGGGCGGAAGCAGGGTGGAGCACAGATACGCAGTATTTT.

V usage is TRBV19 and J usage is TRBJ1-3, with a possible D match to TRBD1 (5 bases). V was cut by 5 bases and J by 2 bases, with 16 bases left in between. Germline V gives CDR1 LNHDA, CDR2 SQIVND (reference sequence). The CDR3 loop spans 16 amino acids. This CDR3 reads CASSVTQGGAGNTIYF. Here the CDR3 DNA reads TGTGCCAGTAGTGTGACCCAGGGAGGGGCTGGAAACACCATATATTTT.

Here the CDR3 reads CASSQGRGNQPQHF. CDR3 sequence (DNA): TGTGCCAGCTCACAAGGACGGGGAAATCAGCCCCAGCATTTT. The rearrangement uses TRBV18 and TRBJ1-5; D is unclear. Trimming stripped 4 bases from V and 4 bases from J, with 11 bases between. CDR1 is KGHSH, CDR2 LQKENI, per germline. CDR3 length equals 14 residues.

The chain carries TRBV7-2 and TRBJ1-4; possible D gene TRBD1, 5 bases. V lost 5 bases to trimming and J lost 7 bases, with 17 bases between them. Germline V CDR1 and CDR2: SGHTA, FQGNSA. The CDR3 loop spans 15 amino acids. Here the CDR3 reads CASSRGLGPGEKLFF. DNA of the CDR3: TGTGCCAGCAGCCGGGGGTTGGGCCCGGGTGAAAAACTGTTTTTT.

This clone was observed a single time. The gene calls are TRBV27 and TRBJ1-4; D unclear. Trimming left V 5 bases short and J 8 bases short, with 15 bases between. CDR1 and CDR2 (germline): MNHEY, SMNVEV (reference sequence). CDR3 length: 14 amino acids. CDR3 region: CASSMTRRVEKLFF. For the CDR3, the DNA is TGTGCCAGCAGTATGACGCGGAGGGTGGAAAAACTGTTTTTT.

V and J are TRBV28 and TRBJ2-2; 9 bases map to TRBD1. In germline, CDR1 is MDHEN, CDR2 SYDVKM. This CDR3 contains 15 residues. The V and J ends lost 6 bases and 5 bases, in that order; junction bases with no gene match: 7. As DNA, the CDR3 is TGTGCCAGCAGACCACAGGGGGCGGGAACCGGGGAGCTGTTTTTT. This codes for CASRPQGAGTGELFF. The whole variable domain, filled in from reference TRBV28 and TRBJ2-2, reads DVKVTQSSRYLVKRTGEKVFLECVQDMDHENMFWYRQDPGLGLRLIYFSYDVKMKEKGDIPEGYSVSREKKERFSLILESASTNQTSMYLCASRPQGAGTGELFFGEGSRLTVL.

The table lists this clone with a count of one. CDR3 bases: TGTGCCAGCAGTTTGGTCAGGGGAGAGACCCAGTACTTC. Translated: CASSLVRGETQYF. The chain couples TRBV28 to TRBJ2-5; D is perhaps TRBD1 (6 bases). This CDR3 contains 13 residues. The V end was cut by 3 bases, the J end by 4 bases, with 9 bases between. CDR1 MDHEN and CDR2 SYDVKM come from the germline V gene.